The 21 T cell receptor beta chains below were found in one sample sequenced in a study of blood T cell repertoires in COVID-19. Clones were sequenced by immunoSEQ multiplex PCR, and TCRdb holds only the in-frame ones, with some missing. This sample carries under 20,000 clones, roughly nine tenths of them seen once, and the ten largest clones take about 13%. The sequenced sample was peripheral blood. The receptors derive from a man between 60 and 70 years old with active COVID-19.

V usage is TRBV6-2 or TRBV6-3 and J usage is TRBJ2-1; 12 nucleotides align to TRBD2. CDR3 length: 19 residues. With 0 bases clipped from V and 2 bases from J, the junction kept 8 bases outside the gene matches. Germline V gene sequence: CDR1 MNHEY, CDR2 SVGEGT. CDR3 DNA sequence: TGTGCCAGCAGTTACTCGACCCTAGCGGGGGGGCCGCCCTACAATGAGCAGTTCTTC. Amino acid sequence: CASSYSTLAGGPPYNEQFF.

This clone was detected only once. This specimen includes other DNA sequences encoding the same CDR3. The chain couples TRBV9 to TRBJ1-1; D uncertain. The CDR3 consists of 13 residues. Looked up from germline, CDR1 is SGDLS and CDR2 is YYNGEE. Trimming removed 2 bases from V and 1 base from J, with 6 bases in between. CDR3 in DNA: TGTGCCAGCAGCGTGGTACAGAACACTGAAGCTTTCTTT. Its protein product is CASSVVQNTEAFF.

The table lists this clone with a count of one. In nucleotides, the CDR3 is TGTGCCAGCAGCCAAGGACGGGGGATTTATACGCAGTATTTT. The encoded protein is CASSQGRGIYTQYF. The chain couples TRBV3-1 (or the pseudogene TRBV3-2) to TRBJ2-3, with a tentative D call TRBD2 (6 bases). Trimming removed 1 base from V and 7 bases from J, with 12 bases in between. In germline, CDR1 is LGHDT, CDR2 YNNKEL (reference sequence). The CDR3 covers 14 residues.

The chain uses TRBV10-3 and TRBJ2-5, with TRBD1 as a possible D gene (6 bases). Trimming took 6 bases from V and 2 from J, leaving 13 bases between them. The CDR3 sequence is 14 residues long. Germline CDR1 ENHRY, CDR2 SYGVKD. CDR3: CAIRARQVQETQYF. CDR3 coding DNA: TGTGCCATCAGGGCGAGACAGGTACAAGAGACCCAGTACTTC.

V usage is TRBV5-1 and J usage is TRBJ2-7; 8 bases align to TRBD1. The V segment lost 0 bases and the J segment 5 bases; nucleotides outside the gene matches: 7. Germline-derived CDR1 and CDR2 are SGHRS and YFSETQ. The CDR3 totals 15 residues. CDR3 in amino acids: CASSLVSQGANEQYF. The CDR3 nucleotides are TGCGCCAGCAGCTTGGTGAGTCAGGGGGCAAACGAGCAGTACTTC.

This clone was picked up one time. The rearrangement uses TRBV7-9 and TRBJ1-5; D is perhaps TRBD1 (5 bases). This CDR3 comprises 14 residues. V was cut by 4 bases and J by 2 bases, with 9 bases left in between. Looked up from germline, CDR1 is SEHNR and CDR2 is FQNEAQ (reference sequence). CDR3 amino acids: CASSSSRGNQPQHF. CDR3 nucleotide sequence: TGTGCCAGCAGCTCCTCCAGGGGCAATCAGCCCCAGCATTTT. The full variable domain, in which reference TRBV7-9 and TRBJ1-5 provide the parts outside the CDR3, is DTGVSQNPRHKITKRGQNVTFRCDPISEHNRLYWYRQTLGQGPEFLTYFQNEAQLEKSRLLSDRFSAERPKGSFSTLEIQRTEQGDSAMYLCASSSSRGNQPQHFGDGTRLSIL.

DNA of the CDR3: TGTGCCTGGAGTGTACAAGCACAGACCGGGGAGCTGTTTTTT. Translating it yields CAWSVQAQTGELFF. The rearrangement joins TRBV30 to TRBJ2-2; no definite D call. The CDR3 is made up of 14 amino acids. V lost 0 bases and J lost 5, with 10 bases in between. Looked up from germline, CDR1 is GTSNPN and CDR2 is SVGIG (reference sequence). The full variable domain, rest sourced from reference TRBV30 and TRBJ2-2, is SQTIHQWPATLVQPVGSPLSLECTVEGTSNPNLYWYRQAAGRGLQLLFYSVGIGQISSEVPQNLSASRPQDRQFILSSKKLLLSDSGFYLCAWSVQAQTGELFFGEGSRLTVL.

The rearrangement links TRBV7-9 to TRBJ2-3; 9 bases match TRBD2. The germline V gene encodes CDR1 SEHNR and CDR2 FQNEAQ (reference sequence). V lost 1 base and J lost 4; bases outside the gene matches: 6. CDR3 length: 16 amino acids. This CDR3 reads CASSLGLAGRPDTQYF. CDR3 DNA sequence: TGTGCCAGCAGCTTAGGGCTAGCGGGGCGGCCAGATACGCAGTATTTT.

The count of this clone is one. Germline and junction disagree at one end, which may indicate a read error. The chain joins TRBV6-6 to TRBJ2-3; D remains unclear. Germline assignment: CDR1 MNHNY and CDR2 SVGAGI (reference sequence). CDR3 length: 13 amino acids. CDR3 DNA: TGTGCCAGCAGTTCCCCACGCACAGATGCGCAGTATTTT. Translated: CASSSPRTDAQYF.

This chain connects TRBV11-3 to TRBJ2-7; 7 nucleotides align to TRBD2. Germline CDR1 SGHNT, CDR2 YENEEA. J was trimmed by 4 bases and V by 5 bases; bases with no gene match: 11. The CDR3 consists of 15 residues. This chain's CDR3 is CASSPGSGAGYEQYF. DNA of the CDR3: TGTGCCAGCAGCCCGGGAAGCGGGGCGGGGTACGAGCAGTACTTC.

The CDR3 sequence: CASSPAGTSGRSHTGELFF. The CDR3 nucleotides are TGTGCCAGCAGCCCTGCCGGGACTAGCGGGAGGAGTCACACCGGGGAGCTGTTTTTT. V and J are TRBV7-2 and TRBJ2-2; 15 bases match TRBD2. With 5 bases clipped from V and 3 bases from J, the junction kept 10 bases outside the gene matches. This CDR3 has 19 residues. CDR1 and CDR2 from the germline V gene are SGHTA and FQGNSA.

V is TRBV29-1 and J is TRBJ2-6, with D maybe TRBD1 (6 bases). CDR3 size: 13 residues. Per the germline V gene, CDR1 is SQVTM and CDR2 is ANQGSEA. Trimming left V 6 bases short and J 0 bases short, with 6 bases between. The CDR3 region is CSVDSSGANVLTF. DNA of the CDR3: TGCAGCGTGGACAGCTCTGGGGCCAACGTCCTGACTTTC.

V is TRBV19 and J is TRBJ2-4; D is uncertain. V lost 0 bases and J 3 bases, leaving 6 bases between the germline ends. This CDR3 comprises 14 residues. Germline CDR1 LNHDA, CDR2 SQIVND (reference sequence). In DNA form, the CDR3 reads TGTGCCAGTAGTATAGACTTCGGCAAAAACATTCAGTACTTC. Translation: CASSIDFGKNIQYF.

Turning to this clone: A read error may produce the germline difference seen at one junction end. The V and J genes are TRBV15 and TRBJ1-1; D remains ambiguous. Germline CDR1 is LNHNV and CDR2 is YYDKDF (reference sequence). The CDR3 has 14 residues. This CDR3 reads CATSRDTSGTEAFF. The CDR3, as DNA: TGTGCCACCAGCCGAGACACTTCGGGCACTGAAGCTTTCTTT.

The rearrangement links TRBV20-1 to TRBJ1-1; possible D gene TRBD1, 6 bases. The V gene's germline CDR1 is DFQATT and CDR2 SNEGSKA (reference sequence). CDR3 length: 14 amino acids. The germline V and J ends were trimmed by 3 bases and 1 base, with 12 bases remaining between them. The CDR3 DNA is TGCAGTGCTAGTATGGACAGAAGGAACACTGAAGCTTTCTTT. Translation: CSASMDRRNTEAFF.

This clone showed up just once. V gene TRBV6-5 combines with J gene TRBJ2-7, with D uncertain. V dropped 7 bases and J dropped 0 bases, with 10 bases sitting between them. From germline, CDR1 is MNHEY and CDR2 SVGAGI. The CDR3 covers 13 residues. The CDR3 is CASNLRSSYEQYF. CDR3 coding DNA: TGTGCCAGCAATCTCCGGAGCTCCTACGAGCAGTACTTC.

The V gene is TRBV7-3, the J gene TRBJ2-3; TRBD2 might be the D (7 bases). Trimming took 2 bases from V and 5 from J, leaving 11 bases between them. CDR1 and CDR2 from the germline V gene are SGHTA and FQGTGA. This CDR3 has 14 amino acids. The CDR3 bases are TGTGCCAGCAGCTTAGGGGGGGCTAGAGATACGCAGTATTTT. Its protein is CASSLGGARDTQYF.

The table lists this clone with a few counts. The chain links TRBV11-3 to TRBJ2-1; TRBD2 matches 9 bases. Germline trimming cut 3 bases from V and 14 bases from J; bases unmatched to any gene: 8. Germline V gene sequence: CDR1 SGHNT, CDR2 YENEEA. This CDR3 is 13 amino acids long. This CDR3 reads CASSLPSGTIKFF. The CDR3 nucleotides read TGTGCCAGCAGCTTGCCTAGCGGGACAATAAAGTTCTTC.

The rearrangement links TRBV28 to TRBJ1-2, with a possible D match to TRBD1 (5 bases). Between the trimmed V and J ends, which lost 6 bases and 7 bases, there was a span of 12 bases. From germline, CDR1 is MDHEN and CDR2 SYDVKM. The CDR3 has 12 residues. The CDR3 region is CASRTGWGGYTF. The CDR3, as DNA: TGTGCCAGCAGAACAGGTTGGGGTGGCTACACCTTC.

The gene calls are TRBV19 and TRBJ2-5, with 9 bases matching TRBD1. The germline gives CDR1 LNHDA, CDR2 SQIVND (reference sequence). V lost 4 bases to trimming and J lost 5 bases; unmatched junction nucleotides: 5. This CDR3 has 14 amino acids. CDR3 nucleotides: TGTGCCAGTAGTAGGGACAGGGAGGTGGAGACCCAGTACTTC. It encodes CASSRDREVETQYF.

The chain uses TRBV19 and TRBJ1-2; D gene unclear. Looked up from germline, CDR1 is LNHDA and CDR2 is SQIVND (reference sequence). V lost 3 bases to trimming and J lost 4 bases, with 9 bases between them. The CDR3 is 13 amino acids. Here the CDR3 DNA reads TGTGCCAGTAGTATCGGGGAAGCCTATGGCTACACCTTC. This encodes CASSIGEAYGYTF.